The 15 T cell receptor beta chains given below trace back to one sample, sequenced in a study of blood T cell repertoires in COVID-19. Here immunoSEQ multiplex PCR was the method, and the copy in TCRdb shows in-frame clones only, minus some. Among about 73,000 clones listed, approximately 77% were seen once. The specimen was peripheral blood. Every receptor here comes from a man in his sixties or seventies with COVID-19, enrolled during active disease.

This clone was detected only once. The chain recombines TRBV6-5 with TRBJ2-7; TRBD1 agrees at 8 bases. The V segment lost 11 bases and the J segment 5 bases; nucleotides outside the gene matches: 8. This CDR3 spans 12 amino acids. The germline CDR1 and CDR2 sequences are MNHEY and SVGAGI. The CDR3 sequence: CAQRAGGHEQYF. DNA for the CDR3: TGTGCCCAGCGTGCAGGGGGCCACGAGCAGTACTTC.

The genes are TRBV19 and TRBJ2-2, with a possible D match to TRBD1 (5 bases). With 7 bases removed from V and 7 bases from J, the gap between germline ends came to 16 bases. The CDR3 totals 14 residues. Germline V gene lookup returns CDR1 LNHDA and CDR2 SQIVND (reference sequence). The CDR3 reads CASNPFRGIGELFF. In nucleotides, the CDR3 is TGTGCCAGTAACCCCTTTAGGGGAATCGGGGAGCTGTTTTTT.

The V call is TRBV9, the J call TRBJ2-1, with 14 positions matching TRBD2. This CDR3 comprises 16 residues. With V trimmed by 3 bases and J by 7 bases, 6 bases remained unmatched. Germline loops: CDR1 SGDLS, CDR2 YYNGEE. CDR3 nucleotide sequence: TGTGCCAGCAGCGGAGGACTAGCGGGAGGAGGGAATGAGCAGTTCTTC. This codes for CASSGGLAGGGNEQFF.

This clone was observed a handful of times. The chain carries TRBV30 and TRBJ2-2; the D gene is possibly TRBD2 (6 bases). Germline loops: CDR1 GTSNPN, CDR2 SVGIG (reference sequence). V lost 3 bases and J lost 7, with 18 bases in between. This CDR3 is built from 15 residues. This CDR3 reads CAWRNRPPRGGELFF. CDR3 DNA: TGTGCCTGGAGGAACCGACCGCCGCGGGGCGGGGAGCTGTTTTTT. Drawing the rest from reference TRBV30 and TRBJ2-2, the complete variable domain is SQTIHQWPATLVQPVGSPLSLECTVEGTSNPNLYWYRQAAGRGLQLLFYSVGIGQISSEVPQNLSASRPQDRQFILSSKKLLLSDSGFYLCAWRNRPPRGGELFFGEGSRLTVL.

The table lists this clone with a few counts. The CDR3 loop reads CASLEEDREAFF. The CDR3 DNA follows: TGTGCCAGCTTGGAAGAGGATCGGGAAGCTTTCTTT. V usage is TRBV28 and J usage is TRBJ1-1; D remains ambiguous. From germline, CDR1 is MDHEN and CDR2 SYDVKM. This CDR3 is built from 12 residues. V gave up 8 bases and J gave up 8 bases, with 15 bases separating them.

The rearrangement uses TRBV4-3 and TRBJ1-2, with 9 nucleotides matching TRBD1. The CDR3 extends over 16 amino acids. Germline values: CDR1 LGHNA, CDR2 YSLEER. V was clipped by 4 bases and J by 5 bases; unmatched bases: 11. CDR3 protein: CASSRTHTGQGYGYTF. CDR3 coding DNA: TGCGCCAGCAGCCGCACTCACACCGGACAGGGGTATGGCTACACCTTC.

This chain links TRBV5-4 with TRBJ1-2, with D perhaps matching TRBD1 (5 bases). Trimming removed 1 base at V and 5 bases at J, with 15 bases between. The CDR3 covers 15 residues. Germline V CDR1 and CDR2: SGHNT, YYREEE (reference sequence). The chain's CDR3 is CASSLIQGAEYGYTF. The CDR3 DNA reads as TGTGCCAGCAGCTTGATTCAGGGCGCGGAGTATGGCTACACCTTC.

The genes are TRBV5-6 and TRBJ1-2; D gene unclear. Germline CDR1 SGHDT, CDR2 YYEEEE. This CDR3 is built from 14 residues. Trimming left V 0 bases short and J 0 bases short, with 6 bases between. The CDR3 bases are TGTGCCAGCAGCTTGGTAGAATCTAACTATGGCTACACCTTC. Protein sequence: CASSLVESNYGYTF.

J is TRBJ2-5 and V is TRBV30, with 7 bases identical to TRBD1. With V trimmed by 2 bases and J by 4 bases, 7 bases remained unmatched. This CDR3 is built from 14 residues. Germline V gene sequence: CDR1 GTSNPN, CDR2 SVGIG (reference sequence). The CDR3 DNA is TGTGCCTGGAGTTACAGGGGAAGTAGAGAGACCCAGTACTTC. Protein product: CAWSYRGSRETQYF. Based on the CDR3 plus reference TRBV30 and TRBJ2-5, the full variable domain is SQTIHQWPATLVQPVGSPLSLECTVEGTSNPNLYWYRQAAGRGLQLLFYSVGIGQISSEVPQNLSASRPQDRQFILSSKKLLLSDSGFYLCAWSYRGSRETQYFGPGTRLLVL.

This clone appeared a few times. The J gene is TRBJ2-3, the V gene TRBV12-5, with 9 bases fitting TRBD1. This CDR3 has 15 amino acids. Germline assignment: CDR1 LGHNT and CDR2 FRNRAP. V lost 5 bases, J lost 3 bases, and 6 bases stayed unmatched. The CDR3 DNA reads as TGTGCTAGTGGTCCCCCTGGGACAGGGACAGATACGCAGTATTTT. Protein product: CASGPPGTGTDTQYF.

Written as DNA, the CDR3 is TGTGCCTGGAGTCGGGACAGGCCTTTTGGCTACACCTTC. It translates to CAWSRDRPFGYTF. The chain has TRBV30 and TRBJ1-2; 8 bases agree with TRBD1. V dropped 2 bases and J dropped 7; count of bases not matched to a gene: 6. Germline V gene sequence: CDR1 GTSNPN, CDR2 SVGIG (reference sequence). The CDR3 length is 13 residues. Combining the CDR3 with reference TRBV30 and TRBJ1-2 gives the whole variable domain SQTIHQWPATLVQPVGSPLSLECTVEGTSNPNLYWYRQAAGRGLQLLFYSVGIGQISSEVPQNLSASRPQDRQFILSSKKLLLSDSGFYLCAWSRDRPFGYTFGSGTRLTVV.

The chain employs TRBV6-5 and TRBJ1-1, with 10 bases aligning to TRBD1. The trim removed 10 bases at V and 4 bases at J, leaving 6 bases unmatched. CDR1 and CDR2 (germline): MNHEY, SVGAGI. This CDR3 is 13 amino acids long. The chain's CDR3 is CATSWDRGTEAFF. The DNA for the CDR3 is TGTGCCACGTCGTGGGACAGGGGCACTGAAGCTTTCTTT.

V and J are TRBV15 and TRBJ1-1; the match to TRBD1 covers 9 bases. The junction had 7 bases not matched to a gene; V was cut back by 3 bases and J by 5 bases. CDR1 and CDR2 from the germline V gene are LNHNV and YYDKDF (reference sequence). The CDR3 is 15 residues long. DNA of the CDR3: TGTGCCACCAGCAGTACAGGGGGCGCAATGACTGAAGCTTTCTTT. This translates into CATSSTGGAMTEAFF.

The chain carries TRBV11-2 and TRBJ1-1; TRBD1 aligns across 7 bases. Trimming at V came to 6 bases and at J to 6 bases, leaving 13 bases not matched to a gene. CDR1 SGHAT and CDR2 FQNNGV come from the germline V gene. This CDR3 comprises 15 residues. In DNA, the CDR3 is TGTGCCAGCAGACGACCAGGGGGAGGTATATCTGAAGCTTTCTTT. This gives the protein CASRRPGGGISEAFF.

The chain recombines TRBV13 with TRBJ2-7; no firm D call. V lost 6 bases to trimming and J lost 3 bases, with 12 bases between them. CDR1 PRHDT and CDR2 FYEKMQ come from the germline V gene (reference sequence). The CDR3 spans 13 residues. CDR3 region: CASSHLAGYEQYF. Here the CDR3 DNA reads TGTGCCAGCAGTCACCTCGCCGGCTACGAGCAGTACTTC.